This T cell receptor (beta chain) was found in a study of blood T cell repertoires in COVID-19. Assay: immunoSEQ multiplex PCR; the TCRdb copy retains only in-frame clones and omits some. The sample lists 130,000 or so clones; 60% to 85% were seen once. Germline assignment: CDR1 ENHRY and CDR2 SYGVKD. This CDR3 region has 13 residues. The ends were cut back, 6 bases at V and 3 bases at J, with 12 bases in the middle. The source material was peripheral blood. The chain is built from TRBV10-3 and TRBJ2-7; no reliable D call. The clonotype comes from a man aged 80 or over with acute or convalescent COVID-19. The CDR3 DNA is TGTGCCATCAGCCCCGGCGGAAACTACGAGCAGTACTTC. This codes for CAISPGGNYEQYF.